The sequence of this TCR beta chain was determined in a study of shared clonotypes between healthy human individuals. Between the trimmed V and J ends, which lost 3 bases and 0 bases, there was a span of 12 bases. CDR3 length equals 16 residues. CDR1 and CDR2 from the germline V gene are MDHEN and SYDVKM. Study-level findings and limits: Though the depth was large, rarefaction showed that sorted-subset sequencing was incomplete.

Deep-level assay runs were performed. Repertoires were generated with immunoSEQ multiplex PCR, while TCRdb's copy carries only in-frame clones and drops some. This sample has approximately 2.1 million clones; 85% to 95% occur once, and the top ten carry about 0.41%. This clone was recorded only once. Antigen unknown. The source is a man younger than 35 in good health. Some clones in this sample may be carry-over from other donors' samples. The chain couples TRBV28 to TRBJ2-4, with D hard to call. The material sequenced was naive CD4+ T cells from PBMCs. Regarding subset: CD45RA+ positively selected. CDR3 sequence (DNA): TGTGCCAGCAGTTTGCAAAAGTTCATAGCCAAAAACATTCAGTACTTC. This encodes CASSLQKFIAKNIQYF.